This TCR beta chain was captured by sequencing in a study of graft-versus-host responses after intestinal transplantation. V lost 1 base and J lost 8, with 15 bases in between. Germline CDR1 and CDR2: MGHRA and YSYEKL. This CDR3 is 16 amino acids long. Data came from immunoSEQ multiplex PCR; TCRdb stores just in-frame clones and leaves some out. The sample has some 100,000 clones; 90% to 95% are singletons. Remarks on this clone: The antigen is unknown.

Findings and limits, study-wide: The study found high graft-versus-host to host-versus-graft clonal ratios in allografts of patients with graft-donor T cell macrochimerism. Ileal or blood samples showed some GvH clones first, and such clones were also found in recipient marrow.

This specimen was unstimulated CD8+ T cells sorted from spleen or lymph node cells, taken before transplant. The chain joins TRBV4-1 to TRBJ1-6; D may be TRBD1 (6 bases). This receptor was identified in a human donor who was the organ donor for an intestinal transplant. This CDR3 reads CASSQGPQGFDSPLHF. The CDR3 nucleotides read TGCGCCAGCAGCCAAGGGCCGCAGGGGTTTGATTCACCCCTCCACTTT.